The entry that follows covers one T cell receptor beta chain sequence. The immunoSEQ assay was v3. The data were produced by immunoSEQ multiplex PCR, yet TCRdb's version contains in-frame clones alone and is incomplete. The table has more than 25,000 clones, 72% seen once. Time point defined: pre-treatment sample, taken before nivolumab and TIL therapy. The tumor samples were excised metastases, mostly pleural nodules or supraclavicular lymph nodes. The source of the sample is a study of TIL therapy for anti-PD-1-resistant metastatic lung cancer. This CDR3 spans 17 amino acids. V lost 4 bases, J lost 5 bases, and 23 bases lay in between. The germline CDR1 and CDR2 sequences are SEHNR and FQNEAQ (reference sequence).

This specimen consisted of tumor tissue, obtained at baseline. The sequence was obtained from a person aged 25-80 years with non-small cell lung cancer. The rearrangement uses TRBV7-9 and TRBJ1-2, with TRBD1 as a possible D gene (6 bases). CDR3: CASSSSTGKSLNYGYTF. CDR3 nucleotides: TGTGCCAGCAGCTCTTCGACAGGAAAAAGCTTGAATTATGGCTACACCTTC. Complete variable domain (other parts from reference TRBV7-9 and TRBJ1-2): DTGVSQNPRHKITKRGQNVTFRCDPISEHNRLYWYRQTLGQGPEFLTYFQNEAQLEKSRLLSDRFSAERPKGSFSTLEIQRTEQGDSAMYLCASSSSTGKSLNYGYTFGSGTRLTVV.